The 14 T cell receptor beta chains listed next were all sequenced from one sample in a study of T cell responses to AZD1222 COVID-19 vaccine. Assay used: immunoSEQ multiplex PCR; TCRdb lists only in-frame clones, some missing. The repertoire includes around 150,000 clones, about nine tenths of them detected once, and around 5.5% sits in the top ten. The specimen was peripheral blood, collected on day 0 of AZD1222 vaccination. Receptors originate from an adult in good health.

The chain couples TRBV5-6 to TRBJ2-1; 7 bases fit TRBD1. CDR1 is SGHDT, CDR2 YYEEEE, per germline. With 3 bases clipped from V and 3 bases from J, the junction kept 6 bases outside the gene matches. This CDR3 is 15 amino acids long. The CDR3 sequence is CASSWGTAYYNEQFF. The CDR3 DNA reads TGTGCCAGCAGCTGGGGGACAGCGTACTACAATGAGCAGTTCTTC.

The chain joins TRBV7-9 to TRBJ2-1, with 8 bases that match TRBD2. V dropped 4 bases and J dropped 7; count of bases not matched to a gene: 18. The CDR3 spans 18 residues. Germline V gene sequence: CDR1 SEHNR, CDR2 FQNEAQ (reference sequence). For the CDR3, the DNA is TGTGCCAGCAGCTCGGACCGCCCTTGCGGGAGGTGTCTGAATGAGCAGTTCTTC. Its translation is CASSSDRPCGRCLNEQFF.

CDR3 in DNA: TGTGCCAGCAGTTTGGGTCGCTCTGGAAACACCATATATTTT. Translated: CASSLGRSGNTIYF. J is TRBJ1-3 and V is TRBV2, with D unclear. The V and J ends lost 5 bases and 0 bases respectively, with 8 bases between them. The CDR3 covers 14 residues. CDR1 and CDR2 (germline): SNHLY, FYNNEI.

The CDR3 here is CAGLRGGEPLPYRKYGYTF. CDR3 coding DNA: TGTGCCGGACTTCGGGGGGGCGAACCACTCCCTTACCGTAAGTATGGCTACACCTTC. The genes are TRBV28 and TRBJ1-2, with D perhaps TRBD1 (6 bases). The CDR3 is 19 residues long. V dropped 11 bases and J dropped 5 bases, with 36 bases sitting between them. Germline V CDR1 and CDR2: MDHEN, SYDVKM.

This sequence joins TRBV28 and TRBJ1-1; D remains ambiguous. The CDR3 runs to 13 residues. The ends were cut back, 5 bases at V and 11 bases at J, with 18 bases in the middle. CDR1 MDHEN and CDR2 SYDVKM come from the germline V gene. CDR3 region: CASSPGVPPAAFF. The CDR3 nucleotides are TGTGCCAGCAGTCCGGGAGTCCCGCCGGCGGCTTTCTTT.

This clone is a singleton in its sample. The rearrangement joins TRBV28 to TRBJ1-5; no firm D call. Germline values: CDR1 MDHEN, CDR2 SYDVKM. The CDR3 is made up of 14 amino acids. V lost 3 bases, J lost 6 bases, and 12 bases lay in between. CDR3 nucleotides: TGTGCCAGCAGTTTCAATGTAGGGTTTCAGCCCCAGCATTTT. This codes for CASSFNVGFQPQHF.

The chain carries TRBV7-3 and TRBJ2-6, with 7 bases aligning to TRBD1. The length of the CDR3 is 18 residues. V shed 0 bases and J 1 base; nucleotides not matched to a gene: 6. Germline values: CDR1 SGHTA, CDR2 FQGTGA. The chain's CDR3 is CASSLTGTAFSGANVLTF. CDR3 sequence (DNA): TGTGCCAGCAGCTTAACAGGGACAGCTTTTTCTGGGGCCAACGTCCTGACTTTC.

The gene calls are TRBV5-1 and TRBJ1-3; no firm D call. V was cut by 4 bases and J by 2 bases, with 7 bases left in between. From germline, CDR1 is SGHRS and CDR2 YFSETQ. The CDR3 is 13 residues long. CDR3 sequence reads: CASSRSAGNTIYF. CDR3 in DNA: TGCGCCAGCAGCCGGTCGGCTGGAAACACCATATATTTT.

The gene calls are TRBV19 and TRBJ2-5; TRBD1 might be the D (6 bases). The germline gives CDR1 LNHDA, CDR2 SQIVND (reference sequence). CDR3 size: 17 residues. Trimming removed 7 bases at V and 5 bases at J, with 26 bases between. The CDR3 DNA is TGTGCCAGTACACCTCAAGCGATACAGGGTGGGGATGAGACCCAGTACTTC. Translating it yields CASTPQAIQGGDETQYF.

V and J are TRBV27 and TRBJ2-7, with TRBD2 as a possible D gene (6 bases). CDR3 length equals 13 residues. Germline assignment: CDR1 MNHEY and CDR2 SMNVEV (reference sequence). The germline V and J ends were trimmed by 4 bases and 2 bases, with 9 bases remaining between them. CDR3 protein: CASSSGGTYEQYF. Written as DNA, the CDR3 is TGTGCCAGCAGTTCTGGGGGGACCTACGAGCAGTACTTC.

V gene TRBV3-1 (or the pseudogene TRBV3-2) combines with J gene TRBJ1-5, with D perhaps matching TRBD1 (5 bases). The CDR3 is 14 amino acids. The germline gives CDR1 LGHDT, CDR2 YNNKEL (reference sequence). The CDR3 here is CAMNGGVSNQPQHF. Here the CDR3 DNA reads TGTGCGATGAACGGGGGAGTCAGCAATCAGCCCCAGCATTTT.

The chain is built from TRBV30 and TRBJ2-3; D unclear. V was shortened by 2 bases and J by 5 bases, with 14 bases between the two germline ends. The CDR3 length is 14 residues. Germline CDR1 and CDR2: GTSNPN and SVGIG (reference sequence). The CDR3 DNA sequence: TGTGCCTGGAGTAATGGCCTGCGTGGAGATACGCAGTATTTT. It translates to CAWSNGLRGDTQYF.

This rearrangement joins TRBV7-8 to TRBJ2-5; unclear D gene. Trimming removed 0 bases at V and 0 bases at J, with 5 bases between. This CDR3 has 14 residues. CDR1 and CDR2 from the germline V gene are SGHVS and FQNEAQ. The CDR3 here is CASSLANYQETQYF. The CDR3 region has the DNA TGTGCCAGCAGCTTAGCCAACTACCAAGAGACCCAGTACTTC.

With respect to this clone: The sample contains more than one DNA sequence encoding this CDR3. The chain has TRBV15 and TRBJ2-7; weak D call: TRBD2 (5 bases). With 0 bases removed from V and 1 base from J, the gap between germline ends came to 7 bases. The CDR3 is made up of 14 amino acids. The germline V gene encodes CDR1 LNHNV and CDR2 YYDKDF (reference sequence). CDR3 sequence: CATSRDRGSYEQYF. CDR3 nucleotide sequence: TGTGCCACCAGCAGAGATCGGGGATCCTACGAGCAGTACTTC. The full variable domain, completed using reference TRBV15 and TRBJ2-7, is DAMVIQNPRYQVTQFGKPVTLSCSQTLNHNVMYWYQQKSSQAPKLLFHYYDKDFNNEADTPDNFQSRRPNTSFCFLDIRSPGLGDTAMYLCATSRDRGSYEQYFGPGTRLTVT.